The 23 T cell receptor beta chains presented below share a single source sample, sequenced in a study of T cells in Graves' hyperthyroidism and ophthalmopathy. Amplified regions were TCR beta CDR3 sequences from RNA transcripts. TCR CDR3 underwent first-round RT-PCR with the HTBI primer set. TCRdb itself ran the multiplex PCR reads through MiXCR, one entry per CDR3 protein. The sample lists roughly 510,000 distinct CDR3 sequences, about 45% occurring once. Sequenced sample: peripheral blood or thyroid tissue (not recorded which). The receptors here all came from an adult woman with Graves' disease, either hyperthyroidism or ophthalmopathy (not recorded which).

CDR3 in DNA: TGTGCCAGCAGCCAAGACCCGGGCAGGGGCAGTTCACCCCTCCACTTT. This encodes CASSQDPGRGSSPLHF. This chain uses TRBV4-2 with TRBJ1-6, with a possible D match to TRBD1 (6 bases). The V end lost 0 bases, the J end lost 9 bases, and 15 bases lay between the germline ends. The CDR3 runs to 16 residues. The germline CDR1 and CDR2 sequences are LGHNA and YNFKEQ.

With regard to this clonotype: One junction end does not reproduce the germline sequence, and a read error may be involved. The chain carries TRBV2 and TRBJ1-2, with D perhaps matching TRBD1 (5 bases). The CDR3 has 13 amino acids. Germline values: CDR1 SNHLY, CDR2 FYNNEI. The CDR3 loop reads CASSTEWQGGDAF. For the CDR3, the DNA is TGTGCCAGCAGTACGGAGTGGCAGGGAGGAGACGCCTTC.

The V and J genes are TRBV20-1 and TRBJ1-5, with D maybe TRBD1 (6 bases). The V and J ends lost 3 bases and 8 bases respectively, with 11 bases between them. The CDR3 runs 12 residues. The germline CDR1 and CDR2 sequences are DFQATT and SNEGSKA (reference sequence). CDR3 loop: CSARQGPEPQHF. CDR3 nucleotide sequence: TGCAGTGCTAGGCAGGGGCCTGAGCCCCAGCATTTT.

This clonotype was recorded once. One end of the junction varies from germline; a read error may be responsible. V is TRBV28 and J is TRBJ1-1, with TRBD1 as a possible D gene (6 bases). Germline assignment: CDR1 MDHEN and CDR2 SYDVKM. This CDR3 has 14 residues. The DNA for the CDR3 is TGTGCCAGCCTCCCCGGGGGCAGGTACACCGAAGTTTTCTTT. It specifies CASLPGGRYTEVFF.

This clonotype was counted at least ten times. The chain recombines TRBV20-1 with TRBJ2-7, with 12 bases aligning to TRBD2. The CDR3 loop spans 13 amino acids. J gave up 4 bases and V 7 bases, and 5 bases lay outside the gene matches. Germline V CDR1 and CDR2: DFQATT, SNEGSKA (reference sequence). In nucleotides, the CDR3 is TGCAGTGTCTTACTAGCGGGAGGATACGAGCAGTACTTC. Its protein product is CSVLLAGGYEQYF.

This clonotype was counted a few times. The chain links TRBV3-1 to TRBJ2-7; D is ambiguous. CDR3 length equals 12 residues. The germline V and J ends were trimmed by 8 bases and 5 bases, with 13 bases remaining between them. CDR1 is LGHDT and CDR2 is YNNKEL in the germline V gene (reference sequence). CDR3 nucleotides: TGTGCCAGCGGCTATGGGGTCCACGAGCAGTACTTC. Residues: CASGYGVHEQYF.

This clonotype came up a few times. J is TRBJ2-2 and V is TRBV25-1; 13 bases match TRBD2. The CDR3 spans 14 residues. From germline, CDR1 is MGHDK and CDR2 SYGVNS. J was trimmed by 8 bases and V by 6 bases; bases with no gene match: 3. The CDR3 coding sequence is TGTGCCAGCAGGGGGACTAGCGGGGTAGGGGAGCTGTTTTTT. Translation: CASRGTSGVGELFF.

To note about this clonotype: A much larger clone sits a single nucleotide away, making a read error possible. J is TRBJ2-5 and V is TRBV5-1, with D unclear. Germline CDR1 is SGHRS and CDR2 is YFSETQ. This CDR3 is built from 12 residues. The CDR3 loop is CANSFDQETQYF. The CDR3 bases are TGCGCCAACAGCTTTGACCAAGAGACCCAGTACTTC.

The chain combines TRBV7-3 with TRBJ1-6; D gene unclear. CDR3 length: 13 amino acids. The ends were cut back, 5 bases at V and 5 bases at J, with 7 bases in the middle. Germline V gene data show CDR1 as SGHTA and CDR2 as FQGTGA. CDR3 in amino acids: CASSDTNNSPLHF. In DNA form, the CDR3 reads TGTGCCAGCAGCGATACCAATAATTCACCCCTCCACTTT.

This clonotype was seen more than once but under ten times. One end of the junction is discordant with germline, which a read error may explain. The rearrangement joins TRBV7-2 to TRBJ1-6, with unresolved D. This CDR3 spans 11 amino acids. Germline CDR1 is SGHTA and CDR2 is FQGNSA. This chain's CDR3 is CASSLDSPPHF. The CDR3 DNA reads as TGTGCCAGCAGCTTAGATAGCCCCCCCCACTTT.

Only a few counts were recorded for this clonotype. The rearrangement links TRBV9 to TRBJ2-7; 7 bases match TRBD2. The junction had 7 bases not matched to a gene; V was cut back by 4 bases and J by 6 bases. Germline CDR1 is SGDLS and CDR2 is YYNGEE. The CDR3 is 13 residues long. The CDR3 nucleotides are TGTGCCAGCAGCCCGCGGGGGAGGAGCGAGCAGTACTTC. Translating gives CASSPRGRSEQYF.

The sample holds a few counts of this clonotype. The chain employs TRBV15 and TRBJ1-5, with TRBD1 identical over 7 bases. V lost 4 bases, J lost 5 bases, and 5 bases stayed unmatched. Germline V lookup: CDR1 LNHNV, CDR2 YYDKDF (reference sequence). There are 14 residues in the CDR3. The CDR3 coding sequence is TGTGCCACCAGCAAGGGACAGAACCATCAGCCCCAGCATTTT. It is translated as CATSKGQNHQPQHF.

This chain links TRBV6-4 with TRBJ2-7; no definite D call. Germline CDR1 is MRHNA and CDR2 is SNTAGT. The germline V and J ends were trimmed by 1 base and 8 bases, with 9 bases remaining between them. The CDR3 sequence is 12 residues long. As DNA, the CDR3 is TGTGCCAGCAGTGACTTGGGCGGACAGCAGTACTTC. Translation gives CASSDLGGQQYF.

This clonotype was recorded many times. V and J are TRBV4-3 and TRBJ1-2; no clear D gene. V was pared by 0 bases and J by 0 bases, with 11 bases between. Germline V gene sequence: CDR1 LGHNA, CDR2 YSLEER. The CDR3 runs to 16 residues. The CDR3 reads CASSQDPGTANYGYTF. CDR3 bases: TGCGCCAGCAGCCAAGATCCGGGAACGGCTAACTATGGCTACACCTTC.

A word on this clonotype: A much larger clonotype is one base distant, so this may be a read error. The V and J genes are TRBV20-1 and TRBJ1-5, with a possible D match to TRBD1 (5 bases). V lost 5 bases, J lost 1 base, and 18 bases lay in between. The CDR3 contains 16 residues. From germline, CDR1 is DFQATT and CDR2 SNEGSKA (reference sequence). CDR3 protein: CSAGKGAGGSNQPQHF. CDR3 sequence (DNA): TGCAGTGCTGGGAAAGGGGCAGGTGGAAGCAATCAGCCCCAGCATTTT.

Only a few counts were recorded for this clonotype. The rearrangement joins TRBV29-1 to TRBJ2-7; 12 positions match TRBD2. Per germline, CDR1 SQVTM and CDR2 ANQGSEA. After removal of 3 bases from V and 4 bases from J, the junction contained 7 bases not matched to a gene. The CDR3 sequence is 15 residues long. In DNA, the CDR3 is TGCAGCGTTGACTCGACTAGCGGGAGAGGGTACGAGCAGTACTTC. As protein: CSVDSTSGRGYEQYF.

This clonotype showed up many times. The chain uses TRBV12-3 or TRBV12-4 and TRBJ2-7; 9 nucleotides agree with TRBD1. Trimming at V came to 2 bases and at J to 4 bases, leaving 3 bases not matched to a gene. The CDR3 is 14 amino acids. The CDR3, as DNA: TGTGCCAGCAGTTTAAGACAGGGGGTTTACGAGCAGTACTTC. This translates into CASSLRQGVYEQYF.

This clonotype was observed at least ten times. The chain uses TRBV15 and TRBJ2-5; D may be TRBD2 (6 bases). The CDR3 consists of 15 residues. Germline V gene lookup returns CDR1 LNHNV and CDR2 YYDKDF (reference sequence). Trimming took off 1 base at V and 5 bases at J, with 14 bases between the two ends. CDR3 amino acids: CATSRVPVGGETQYF. The CDR3 DNA follows: TGTGCCACCAGCAGAGTCCCAGTAGGAGGGGAGACCCAGTACTTC.

This clonotype was seen repeatedly, ten times or more. The rearrangement uses TRBV10-3 and TRBJ2-7; 11 bases are shared with TRBD2. This CDR3 is 18 amino acids long. After removal of 4 bases from V and 0 bases from J, the junction contained 11 bases not matched to a gene. Germline CDR1 ENHRY, CDR2 SYGVKD. The CDR3 is CAISAGLAGISSSYEQYF. CDR3 sequence (DNA): TGTGCCATCAGTGCCGGACTAGCGGGCATCTCGAGCTCCTACGAGCAGTACTTC.

The chain carries TRBV25-1 and TRBJ2-5, with TRBD2 identical over 9 bases. Germline CDR1 MGHDK, CDR2 SYGVNS. J lost 5 bases, V lost 8 bases, and 12 bases had no gene match. The CDR3 is 15 amino acids. CDR3: CASGSAGGMVETQYF. As DNA, the CDR3 is TGTGCCAGCGGTTCAGCGGGAGGCATGGTGGAGACCCAGTACTTC.

This sequence joins TRBV20-1 and TRBJ2-5; D gene unclear. The germline CDR1 and CDR2 sequences are DFQATT and SNEGSKA (reference sequence). Trimming removed 7 bases from V and 1 base from J, with 13 bases in between. CDR3 length equals 13 residues. The CDR3 loop is CSEGGVVQETQYF. The CDR3 region has the DNA TGCAGTGAGGGTGGGGTCGTCCAAGAGACCCAGTACTTC.

The chain links TRBV12-3 or TRBV12-4 to TRBJ2-7; 9 bases are shared with TRBD1. The CDR3 extends over 14 amino acids. V was clipped by 6 bases and J by 3 bases; unmatched bases: 6. The CDR3: CASRGGTGNYEQYF. DNA for the CDR3: TGTGCCAGCAGAGGGGGGACAGGGAACTACGAGCAGTACTTC.

This CDR3 reads CASSRRTGSGANVLTF. The CDR3 coding sequence is TGTGCCAGTAGTAGACGGACAGGGTCTGGGGCCAACGTCCTGACTTTC. J is TRBJ2-6 and V is TRBV19; 8 nucleotides match TRBD1. Trimming at V came to 4 bases and at J to 1 base, leaving 3 bases not matched to a gene. The germline gives CDR1 LNHDA, CDR2 SQIVND (reference sequence). The CDR3 consists of 16 residues.